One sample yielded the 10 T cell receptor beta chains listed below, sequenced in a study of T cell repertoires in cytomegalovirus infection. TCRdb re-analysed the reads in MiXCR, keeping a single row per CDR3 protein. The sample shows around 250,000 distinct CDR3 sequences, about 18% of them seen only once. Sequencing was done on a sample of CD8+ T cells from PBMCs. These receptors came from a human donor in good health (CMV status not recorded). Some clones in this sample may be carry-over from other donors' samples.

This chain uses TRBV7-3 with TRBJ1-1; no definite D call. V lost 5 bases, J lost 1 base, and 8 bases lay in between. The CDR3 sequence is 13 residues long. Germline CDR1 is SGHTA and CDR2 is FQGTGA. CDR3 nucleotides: TGTGCCAGCAGCCCCGAAGAGAACACTGAAGCTTTCTTT. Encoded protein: CASSPEENTEAFF.

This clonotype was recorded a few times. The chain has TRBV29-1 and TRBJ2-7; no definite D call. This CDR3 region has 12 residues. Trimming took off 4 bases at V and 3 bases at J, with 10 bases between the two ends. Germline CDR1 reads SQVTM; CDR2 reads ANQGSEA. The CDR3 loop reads CSVGASSYEQYF. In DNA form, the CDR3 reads TGCAGCGTTGGTGCCAGCAGCTACGAGCAGTACTTC.

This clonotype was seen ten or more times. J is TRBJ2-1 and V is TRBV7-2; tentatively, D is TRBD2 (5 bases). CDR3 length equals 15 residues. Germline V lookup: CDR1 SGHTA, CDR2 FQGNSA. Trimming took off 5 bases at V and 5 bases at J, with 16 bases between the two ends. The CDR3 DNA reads TGTGCCAGCAGCCGCCGCGGAGCGGTGAACAATGAGCAGTTCTTC. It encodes CASSRRGAVNNEQFF.

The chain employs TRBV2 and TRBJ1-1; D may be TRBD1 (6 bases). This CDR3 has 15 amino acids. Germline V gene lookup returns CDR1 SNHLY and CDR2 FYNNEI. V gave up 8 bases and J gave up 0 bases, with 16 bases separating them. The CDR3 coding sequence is TGTGCCAGCGGTTCGGACAGAAGCATGAACACTGAAGCTTTCTTT. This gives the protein CASGSDRSMNTEAFF.

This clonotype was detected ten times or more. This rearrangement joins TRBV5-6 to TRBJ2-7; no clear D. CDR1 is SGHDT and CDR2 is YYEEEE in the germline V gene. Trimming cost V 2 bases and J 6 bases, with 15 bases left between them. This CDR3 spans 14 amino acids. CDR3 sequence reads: CASSFAGQVLEQYF. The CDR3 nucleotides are TGTGCCAGCAGCTTTGCAGGTCAGGTTCTCGAGCAGTACTTC.

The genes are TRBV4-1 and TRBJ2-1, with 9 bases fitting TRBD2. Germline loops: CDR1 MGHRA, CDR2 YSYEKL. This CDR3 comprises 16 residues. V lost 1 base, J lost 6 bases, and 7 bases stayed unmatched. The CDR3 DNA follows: TGCGCCAGCAGCCAAGGGGGGAGCGGGGGGATCAATGAGCAGTTCTTC. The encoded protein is CASSQGGSGGINEQFF.

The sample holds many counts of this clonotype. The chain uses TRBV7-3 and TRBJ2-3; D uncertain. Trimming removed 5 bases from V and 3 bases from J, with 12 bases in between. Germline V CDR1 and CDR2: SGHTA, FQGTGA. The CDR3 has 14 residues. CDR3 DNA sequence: TGTGCCAGCAGCCCCGTGGGCGCGACAGATACGCAGTATTTT. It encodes CASSPVGATDTQYF. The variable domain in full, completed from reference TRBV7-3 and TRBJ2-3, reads GAGVSQTPSNKVTEKGKYVELRCDPISGHTALYWYRQSLGQGPEFLIYFQGTGAADDSGLPNDRFFAVRPEGSVSTLKIQRTERGDSAVYLCASSPVGATDTQYFGPGTRLTVL.

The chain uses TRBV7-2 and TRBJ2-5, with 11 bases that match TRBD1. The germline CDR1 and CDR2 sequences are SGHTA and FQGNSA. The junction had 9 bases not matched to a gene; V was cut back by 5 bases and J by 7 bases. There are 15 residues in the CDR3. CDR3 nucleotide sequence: TGTGCCAGCAGCCCGGGACAGGGGGTCTCCTGGACCCAGTACTTC. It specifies CASSPGQGVSWTQYF.

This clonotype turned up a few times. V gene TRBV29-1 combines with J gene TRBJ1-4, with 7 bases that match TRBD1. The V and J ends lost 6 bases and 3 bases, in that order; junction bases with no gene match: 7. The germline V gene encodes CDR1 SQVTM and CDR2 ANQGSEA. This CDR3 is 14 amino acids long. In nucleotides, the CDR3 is TGCAGCGTGCTGCTACAGGGGCCTAATGAAAAACTGTTTTTT. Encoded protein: CSVLLQGPNEKLFF.

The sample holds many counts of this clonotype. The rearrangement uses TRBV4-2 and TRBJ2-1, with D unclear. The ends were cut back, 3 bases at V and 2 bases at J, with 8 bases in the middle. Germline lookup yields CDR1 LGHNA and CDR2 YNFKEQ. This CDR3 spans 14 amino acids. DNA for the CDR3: TGTGCCAGCAGCCACCCGGGCCCCTACAATGAGCAGTTCTTC. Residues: CASSHPGPYNEQFF.